Reported below is one T cell receptor beta chain. What it binds is unknown. This record belongs to a study of T cell responses to AZD1222 COVID-19 vaccine. Whole-study results and caveats: It should be noted that donors were predominantly white British and more often female, and clonal diversity was possibly underestimated.

TCRdb keeps only in-frame clones here, not all; method: immunoSEQ multiplex PCR. The sample has 95,000 to 110,000 clones, 89% seen once; the top ten hold approximately 7%. This clonotype was sampled from an adult in good health. The sequences come from peripheral blood, collected on day 0 of AZD1222 vaccination.

This chain's CDR3 is CSVLPGGNQPQHF. The CDR3 DNA sequence: TGCAGCGTCCTCCCGGGGGGCAATCAGCCCCAGCATTTT. The V and J genes are TRBV29-1 and TRBJ1-5; the D gene is possibly TRBD1 (5 bases). V was shortened by 6 bases and J by 2 bases, with 11 bases between the two germline ends. Germline assignment: CDR1 SQVTM and CDR2 ANQGSEA. The CDR3 covers 13 residues.